This entry concerns a single TCR beta chain. Its matching antigen is unknown. Donors were Caucasian adults residing in Nashville, Tennessee, USA. TCRdb keeps only in-frame clones here, not all; method: immunoSEQ multiplex PCR. In the table there are approximately 2.1 million clones, approximately 93% of which are singletons. The data were taken from a study of shared clonotypes between healthy human individuals. Study information: Per donor, three plates held CD4 naive cells, three held CD4 memory, two held CD8 naive and one held CD8 memory. Study outcomes and limitations: The researchers took only blood, and tissue repertoires probably look different.

The TCR comes from a man younger than 35 in good health. Some clones in this sample may be carry-over from other donors' samples. Sample: naive CD4+ T cells from PBMCs. The subset denotes: CD45RA+ positively selected.

As DNA, the CDR3 is TGTGCCAGCAGCTTAAGTCCCGGGAGGGGATACAATGAGCAGTTCTTC. The encoded protein is CASSLSPGRGYNEQFF. J is TRBJ2-1 and V is TRBV7-3; TRBD2 agrees at 8 bases. Trimming removed 1 base from V and 4 bases from J; junction bases left unmatched: 6. CDR3 length: 16 residues. CDR1 is SGHTA, CDR2 FQGTGA, per germline.